This T cell receptor (beta chain) was sequenced in a study of blood T cell repertoires in COVID-19 (dated by TCRdb to between 2020 and 2021). Background on the whole study: Collaborator samples came from the United States, Italy and Spain and covered acute and convalescent phases of COVID-19. The prospective study material was composed of cDNA or gDNA derived from T cells, B-cell-depleted T cells, or PBMCs. The dataset comprised deeply sampled blood TCRbeta repertoires from subjects exposed to, actively infected with, or recovered from COVID-19. The repertoires were released in a freely available public database meant as a resource for research on the immune response to SARS-CoV-2. Samples were obtained from the ongoing ImmuneRACE study (first 160 participants) and from over 1,000 subjects provided by 6 global collaborators. The sample metadata nearly always contained a de-identified subject ID, COVID-19 status, age in years and sex. Where available, HLA class I and class II types were obtained from metadata supplied by the sample provider rather than from assay-based typing. Results the study describes overall, beyond this receptor: The amount of clinical and demographic metadata varied by source and participant and was provided uncurated.

Each collaborating institution followed its own protocols to collect whole blood in K2EDTA tubes. For TCRbeta analysis, collaborators shipped samples as frozen whole blood, isolated PBMCs, or DNA extracted from either of those sample types. For CDR1 and CDR2, the germline V gene lists MNHEY and SVGEGT. The V end loses 2 bases and the J end loses 0 bases, and a stretch of 14 bases separates them. The CDR3 runs 17 residues from the cysteine to the phenylalanine. Only the CDR3 DNA stays, 51 bases, in frame from base 1. This clone was observed a handful of times. No cognate antigen has been identified for it. There are no base qualities to consult, and no much larger clone falls within one base. TCRbeta CDR3 regions were amplified from genomic DNA using the immunoSEQ Assay, a bias-controlled multiplex PCR. Processing in the source paper ran as follows. The number of nucleated cells in each sample was estimated by amplification of reference gene primers within the assay. To quantify the absolute abundance of each unique TCRbeta CDR3 rearrangement, sequence reads were collapsed and filtered. For each sample, productive Simpson clonality was calculated by taking the square root of Simpson's diversity index across productive rearrangements. The table was pulled from immuneACCESS by TCRdb, which kept in-frame rearrangements only. Such tables lose some clones; where checked, under half of the loss comes from unresolved V genes, and the rest has no known cause. V and J calls and clone size come straight from that table; D and trimming were deduced from the DNA. This sample holds around 140,000 clones; around 78% were observed only once. About 2% of the sample comes from the top ten.

The source is a woman between 55 and 75 years old with acute or convalescent COVID-19. The sequencing sample was made of peripheral blood. The chain employs TRBV6-2 or TRBV6-3 and TRBJ2-1; a weak D assignment points to TRBD1 (6 bases agree). The CDR3 region: CASSYRIGTSSYNEQFF. The DNA reads as follows: TGTGCCAGCAGTTACAGGATAGGGACAAGCTCCTACAATGAGCAGTTCTTC.